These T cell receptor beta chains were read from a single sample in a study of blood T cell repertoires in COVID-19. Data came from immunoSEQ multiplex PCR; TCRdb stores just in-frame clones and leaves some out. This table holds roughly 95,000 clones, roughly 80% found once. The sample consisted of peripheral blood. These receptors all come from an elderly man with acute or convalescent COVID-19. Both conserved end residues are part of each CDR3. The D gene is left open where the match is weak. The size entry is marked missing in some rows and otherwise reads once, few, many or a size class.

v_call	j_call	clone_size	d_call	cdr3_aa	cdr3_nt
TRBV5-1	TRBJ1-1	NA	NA	CASSLNSMNTEAFF	TGCGCCAGCAGCTTGAACTCCATGAACACTGAAGCTTTCTTT
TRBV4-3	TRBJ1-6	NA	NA	CASSQEPTGTINSPLHF	TGCGCCAGCAGCCAGGAGCCAACAGGAACGATCAATTCACCCCTCCACTTT
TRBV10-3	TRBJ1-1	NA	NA	CAISESSRGWAFF	TGTGCCATCAGTGAGTCTTCTCGGGGGTGGGCTTTCTTT
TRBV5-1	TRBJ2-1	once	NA	CASSPDSSSYNEQFF	TGCGCCAGCAGTCCGGACAGCTCCTCCTACAATGAGCAGTTCTTC
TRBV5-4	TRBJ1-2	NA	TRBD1	CASSLALGQGVGYTF	TGTGCCAGCAGCTTGGCCTTAGGACAGGGTGTTGGCTACACCTTC
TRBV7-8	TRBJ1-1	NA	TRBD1	CASSRDRETEAFF	TGTGCCAGCAGCCGGGACAGGGAAACTGAAGCTTTCTTT
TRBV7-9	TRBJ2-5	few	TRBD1	CASSLPGQGARETQYF	TGTGCCAGCAGCTTACCGGGACAGGGGGCGCGAGAGACCCAGTACTTC
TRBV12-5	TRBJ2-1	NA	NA	CASGLLQGNEQFF	TGTGCTAGTGGTTTGTTACAGGGCAATGAGCAGTTCTTC
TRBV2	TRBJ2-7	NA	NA	CASSGNEQYF	TGTGCCAGCTCAGGAAACGAGCAGTACTTC
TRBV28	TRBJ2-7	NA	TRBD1	CASSSGTGGAPYEQYF	TGTGCCAGCAGTTCCGGGACAGGGGGCGCCCCCTACGAGCAGTACTTC
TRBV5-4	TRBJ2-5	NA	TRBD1	CASSPGQGRETQYF	TGTGCCAGCAGCCCCGGACAGGGTCGAGAGACCCAGTACTTC
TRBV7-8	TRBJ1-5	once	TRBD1	CASSSQGGQPQHF	TGTGCCAGCAGCTCCCAGGGGGGTCAGCCCCAGCATTTT
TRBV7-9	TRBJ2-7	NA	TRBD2	CASSSLGGPYEQYF	TGTGCCAGCAGCTCCTTGGGAGGGCCCTACGAGCAGTACTTC
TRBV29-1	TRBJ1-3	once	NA	CSVEGRRVGGYGNTIYF	TGCAGCGTTGAAGGCCGGCGGGTAGGGGGATATGGAAACACCATATATTTT
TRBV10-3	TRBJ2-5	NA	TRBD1	CAISVKAQGAGETQYF	TGTGCCATCAGTGTGAAAGCACAGGGGGCTGGAGAGACCCAGTACTTC
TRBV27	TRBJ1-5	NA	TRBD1	CASSLGPGQGDSNQPQHF	TGTGCCAGCAGTTTGGGCCCAGGACAGGGGGATAGCAATCAGCCCCAGCATTTT
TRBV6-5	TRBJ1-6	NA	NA	CASSQGTNNSPLHF	TGTGCCAGCAGTCAGGGGACAAATAATTCACCCCTCCACTTT
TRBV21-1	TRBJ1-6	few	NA	CASSKGQFHRSGSPLHF	TGTGCCAGCAGCAAAGGACAGTTCCATCGCTCGGGTTCACCCCTCCACTTT
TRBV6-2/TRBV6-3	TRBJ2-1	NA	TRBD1	CASSYPDRGNEQFF	TGTGCCAGCAGTTACCCGGACAGGGGGAATGAGCAGTTCTTC
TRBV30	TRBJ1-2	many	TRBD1	CAWETYKGQNYGYTF	TGTGCCTGGGAGACATATAAGGGACAGAACTATGGCTACACCTTC
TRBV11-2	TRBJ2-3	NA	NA	CASSRDGGDTQYF	TGTGCCAGCAGCCGTGATGGGGGGGATACGCAGTATTTT
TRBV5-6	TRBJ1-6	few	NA	CASSLRRSELYNSPLHF	TGTGCCAGCAGCTTGAGACGGTCGGAGCTCTATAATTCACCCCTCCACTTT
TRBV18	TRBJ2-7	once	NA	CASPYRTHLF	TGTGCCAGCCCCTACCGGACTCACCTTTTC
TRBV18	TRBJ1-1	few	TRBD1	CASSPGQGGTEAFF	TGTGCCAGCTCACCGGGACAGGGCGGCACTGAAGCTTTCTTT
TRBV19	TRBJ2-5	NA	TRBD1	CGTSEGQGYQETQYF	TGTGGCACCTCCGAGGGACAGGGGTACCAAGAGACCCAGTACTTC
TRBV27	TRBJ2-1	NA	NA	CASSFQDRPYNEQFF	TGTGCCAGCAGTTTTCAGGACAGACCCTACAATGAGCAGTTCTTC
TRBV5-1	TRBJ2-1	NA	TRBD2	CASSLGLAGGNFYNEQFF	TGCGCCAGCAGCTTGGGACTAGCGGGGGGGAATTTCTACAATGAGCAGTTCTTC
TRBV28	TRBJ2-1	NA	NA	CASRRTTRSYNEQFF	TGTGCCAGCAGAAGGACTACCCGCTCCTACAATGAGCAGTTCTTC
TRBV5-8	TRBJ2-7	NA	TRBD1	CASSLDRGLQSDEQYF	TGTGCCAGCAGCTTGGACAGGGGGCTCCAATCGGACGAGCAGTACTTC
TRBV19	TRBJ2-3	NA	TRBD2	CASSISGRAQGDTQYF	TGTGCCAGTAGTATATCCGGGAGGGCCCAGGGAGATACGCAGTATTTT
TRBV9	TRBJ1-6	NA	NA	CASSSSIGVGSPLHF	TGTGCCAGCAGCTCCAGTATCGGGGTCGGCTCACCCCTCCACTTT
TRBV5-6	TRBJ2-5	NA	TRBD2	CASSLSGVETQYF	TGTGCCAGCAGCTTGAGCGGGGTGGAGACCCAGTACTTC
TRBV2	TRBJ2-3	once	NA	CASSESGSSTDTQYF	TGTGCCAGCAGTGAAAGCGGGTCTAGCACAGATACGCAGTATTTT
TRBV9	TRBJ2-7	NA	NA	CASSVDGAGYEQYF	TGTGCCAGCAGCGTAGATGGGGCTGGCTACGAGCAGTACTTC
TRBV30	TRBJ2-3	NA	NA	CAWTTQVFFTDTQYF	TGTGCCTGGACCACACAGGTCTTCTTCACAGATACGCAGTATTTT
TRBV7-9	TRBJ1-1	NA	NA	CASSQPSGPGNTEAFF	TGTGCCAGCAGCCAACCCTCGGGTCCGGGAAACACTGAAGCTTTCTTT
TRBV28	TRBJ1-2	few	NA	CASSSGLIYGYTF	TGTGCCAGCAGTTCAGGGCTCATCTATGGCTACACCTTC
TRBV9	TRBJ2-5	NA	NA	CASSVDLAEGTQYF	TGTGCCAGCAGCGTAGATCTCGCAGAGGGGACCCAGTACTTC
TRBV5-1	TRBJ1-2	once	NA	CASSFPGANYGYTF	TGCGCCAGCAGCTTCCCGGGAGCGAACTATGGCTACACCTTC
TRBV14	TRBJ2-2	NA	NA	CASTPDSGGELFF	TGTGCCAGCACCCCGGACAGCGGCGGGGAGCTGTTTTTT
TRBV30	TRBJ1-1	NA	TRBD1	CACQQGAHMNTEAFF	TGTGCCTGTCAACAGGGGGCTCATATGAACACTGAAGCTTTCTTT
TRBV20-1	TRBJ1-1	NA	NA	CSANGYSEAFF	TGCAGTGCTAACGGGTACTCTGAAGCTTTCTTT
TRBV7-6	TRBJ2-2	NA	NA	CASSPTPGRNTGELFF	TGTGCCAGCAGCCCTACCCCCGGGAGAAATACCGGGGAGCTGTTTTTT
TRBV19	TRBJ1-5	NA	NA	CASSTPGLPSGPQHF	TGTGCCAGTAGTACCCCGGGACTCCCCTCGGGGCCCCAGCATTTT
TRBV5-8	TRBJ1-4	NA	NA	CASSFLGGTNEKLFF	TGTGCCAGCAGCTTCTTGGGGGGAACTAATGAAAAACTGTTTTTT